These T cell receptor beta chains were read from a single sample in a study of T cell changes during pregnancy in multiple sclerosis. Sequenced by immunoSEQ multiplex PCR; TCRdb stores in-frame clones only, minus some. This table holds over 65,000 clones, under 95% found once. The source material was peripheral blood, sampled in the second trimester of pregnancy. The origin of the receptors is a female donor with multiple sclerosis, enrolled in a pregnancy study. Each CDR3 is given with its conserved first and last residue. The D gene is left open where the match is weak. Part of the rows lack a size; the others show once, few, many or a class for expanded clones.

DNA: TGCGCCAGCAGCTCTCGGACTAGCGGGGGGGGATACAATGAGCAGTTCTTC
CDR3: CASSSRTSGGGYNEQFF
V: TRBV5-1
size: .
J: TRBJ2-1
D: TRBD2

DNA: TGTGCCACCAGCACGCGTCAAATGAACACTGAAGCTTTCTTT
CDR3: CATSTRQMNTEAFF
V: TRBV15
size: once
J: TRBJ1-1
D: .

DNA: TGTGCCAGCAGCCTGGGGCCCGGACGGGATGAAAAACTGTTTTTT
CDR3: CASSLGPGRDEKLFF
V: TRBV7-9
size: .
J: TRBJ1-4
D: .

DNA: TGTGCCAGCAGCTTAAGGTTGGGGGGGGGAAACACCGGGGAGCTGTTTTTT
CDR3: CASSLRLGGGNTGELFF
V: TRBV7-2
size: once
J: TRBJ2-2
D: TRBD2

DNA: TGTGCCAGCAGCTTACTTGGACAGGGTTTGGGAAAACTGTTTTTT
CDR3: CASSLLGQGLGKLFF
V: TRBV7-2
size: .
J: TRBJ1-4
D: TRBD1

DNA: TGTGCCAGCAGCCCGATGGACAGGGATTATCAGCCCCAGCATTTT
CDR3: CASSPMDRDYQPQHF
V: TRBV4-2
size: .
J: TRBJ1-5
D: TRBD1

DNA: TGCGCCAGCAGCTTTTTAATGGCTGGGGAGGCTTTCTTT
CDR3: CASSFLMAGEAFF
V: TRBV5-1
size: .
J: TRBJ1-1
D: .

DNA: TGTGCCAGCAGCCCCCGGGCCGGCGGGGGGGCAGATACGCAGTATTTT
CDR3: CASSPRAGGGADTQYF
V: TRBV9
size: .
J: TRBJ2-3
D: TRBD2

DNA: TGTGCCAGCAGCCGAGGGTACGAGCAGTACTTC
CDR3: CASSRGYEQYF
V: TRBV4-2
size: once
J: TRBJ2-7
D: .

DNA: TGCGCCAGCAGCCACTACAGGGTTAATTCACCCCTCCACTTT
CDR3: CASSHYRVNSPLHF
V: TRBV4-1
size: .
J: TRBJ1-6
D: .

DNA: TGTGCCAGCAGTGGGGCCAGCTCCTACAATGAGCAGTTCTTC
CDR3: CASSGASSYNEQFF
V: TRBV7-2
size: .
J: TRBJ2-1
D: .

DNA: TGTGCCAGCAGCCGGGGACAGGGTCACAATGAGCAGTTCTTC
CDR3: CASSRGQGHNEQFF
V: TRBV4-2
size: .
J: TRBJ2-1
D: TRBD1

DNA: TGTGCCAGCAGCTTAGCGGTGCGCTCCTACAATGAGCAGTTCTTC
CDR3: CASSLAVRSYNEQFF
V: TRBV7-2
size: .
J: TRBJ2-1
D: .

DNA: TGTGCCAGCAGCTTGGGGGCCGGGACTAGTAACCCAGATACGCAGTATTTT
CDR3: CASSLGAGTSNPDTQYF
V: TRBV5-4
size: few
J: TRBJ2-3
D: TRBD2

DNA: TGTGCCAGCTCACCAGACAGGAACTATGGCTACACCTTC
CDR3: CASSPDRNYGYTF
V: TRBV18
size: .
J: TRBJ1-2
D: .

DNA: TGTGCCAGCAGCTTAAACAGGGGCGCCTACGAGCAGTACTTC
CDR3: CASSLNRGAYEQYF
V: TRBV7-2
size: .
J: TRBJ2-7
D: TRBD1

DNA: TGTGCCAGCAGCTCGCCGGGACTCCCCTACGAGCAGTACTTC
CDR3: CASSSPGLPYEQYF
V: TRBV5-4
size: .
J: TRBJ2-7
D: .

DNA: TGTGCCAGCAGTTTTCATGGGACTCAAAACATTCAGTACTTC
CDR3: CASSFHGTQNIQYF
V: TRBV27
size: .
J: TRBJ2-4
D: .

DNA: TGTGCCAGCAGCTTAGACGGTGGGGGAGGGAATCAGCCCCAGCATTTT
CDR3: CASSLDGGGGNQPQHF
V: TRBV7-2
size: .
J: TRBJ1-5
D: .

DNA: TGTGCCAGCGGACAGGTCCACAGGGACACTGAAGCTTTCTTT
CDR3: CASGQVHRDTEAFF
V: TRBV6-1
size: once
J: TRBJ1-1
D: TRBD1

DNA: TGTGCCAGCTCCGCTATTTTAGCGGGGGGGAGCACAGATACGCAGTATTTT
CDR3: CASSAILAGGSTDTQYF
V: TRBV18
size: .
J: TRBJ2-3
D: TRBD2

DNA: TGTGCCAGCAGCCCGTGGGACAGGTTTTTAATGAGCTCCTACAATGAGCAGTTCTTC
CDR3: CASSPWDRFLMSSYNEQFF
V: TRBV5-6
size: .
J: TRBJ2-1
D: TRBD1

DNA: TGTGCCAGCAGCTTAGCGCTAGCAGGGGGGACAGATACGCAGTATTTT
CDR3: CASSLALAGGTDTQYF
V: TRBV7-2
size: .
J: TRBJ2-3
D: .

DNA: TGCGCCAGCAGCCAAGGGGACAATCGCAGCTTC
CDR3: CASSQGDNRSF
V: TRBV4-1
size: .
J: TRBJ2-7
D: .

DNA: TGTGCCAGCAGCTTAGGGGGACAGGGGGGCTATGGCTACACCTTC
CDR3: CASSLGGQGGYGYTF
V: TRBV13
size: .
J: TRBJ1-2
D: TRBD1

DNA: TGCGCCAGCAGCTCCCTAGGCAGTAGCTATGGCTACACCTTC
CDR3: CASSSLGSSYGYTF
V: TRBV5-1
size: .
J: TRBJ1-2
D: .

DNA: TGTGCCAGCAGCTCGACAGGGGTCGGAAACACCATATATTTT
CDR3: CASSSTGVGNTIYF
V: TRBV5-4
size: once
J: TRBJ1-3
D: TRBD1

DNA: TGTGCCAGCAGCTTAGCCGGGGGGGGGAAGACCCAGTACTTC
CDR3: CASSLAGGGKTQYF
V: TRBV7-2
size: .
J: TRBJ2-5
D: TRBD2

DNA: TGTGCCAGCAGCTTTGTCGGGACAACTGAAGCTTTCTTT
CDR3: CASSFVGTTEAFF
V: TRBV11-2
size: .
J: TRBJ1-1
D: .

DNA: TGCGCCAGCAGCCAGACAGGGGGTCCTCAGCCCCAGCATTTT
CDR3: CASSQTGGPQPQHF
V: TRBV5-1
size: .
J: TRBJ1-5
D: TRBD1

DNA: TGTGCCAGCAGTGTAACAGGGTTAGGGAATGAAAAACTGTTTTTT
CDR3: CASSVTGLGNEKLFF
V: TRBV28
size: .
J: TRBJ1-4
D: .

DNA: TGTGCCAGCAGCGCACAGGGGAGCTATGGCTACACCTTC
CDR3: CASSAQGSYGYTF
V: TRBV9
size: .
J: TRBJ1-2
D: TRBD1

DNA: TGTGCCAGCAGCTATATTGACAGGGCTGGCTACACCTTC
CDR3: CASSYIDRAGYTF
V: TRBV11-1
size: .
J: TRBJ1-2
D: TRBD1

DNA: TGTGCCAGCAGCTTACAGGGCGAGCAGTACTTC
CDR3: CASSLQGEQYF
V: TRBV7-8
size: .
J: TRBJ2-7
D: .

DNA: TGTGCCAGCAGCAAAGCGCATGGCAGTTGGGCGACTCAGCCCCAGCATTTT
CDR3: CASSKAHGSWATQPQHF
V: TRBV21-1
size: .
J: TRBJ1-5
D: .

DNA: TGTGCCAGCAGTGATTCAGGGACTAACACCGGGGAGCTGTTTTTT
CDR3: CASSDSGTNTGELFF
V: TRBV6-4
size: once
J: TRBJ2-2
D: .

DNA: TGTGCCAGCAGGGCGACTAGCGGGGGGGCCTACGAGCAGTACTTC
CDR3: CASRATSGGAYEQYF
V: TRBV2
size: .
J: TRBJ2-7
D: TRBD2

DNA: TGTGCCAGCACCCTCACAGGGGGCACTGAAGCTTTCTTT
CDR3: CASTLTGGTEAFF
V: TRBV6-1
size: .
J: TRBJ1-1
D: TRBD1

DNA: TGTGCCAGCAGTCCCTCCGCGGCGGATGAAAAACTGTTTTTT
CDR3: CASSPSAADEKLFF
V: TRBV7-3
size: .
J: TRBJ1-4
D: .

DNA: TGCAGTGCTGCGAGGGAGACCCAGTACTTC
CDR3: CSAARETQYF
V: TRBV20-1
size: .
J: TRBJ2-5
D: .

DNA: TGTGCCAGCAGCGGCAGGGGCACAGATACGCAGTATTTT
CDR3: CASSGRGTDTQYF
V: TRBV2
size: .
J: TRBJ2-3
D: .

DNA: TGTGCCAGCAGCTGGACTAGCGGGGGCCCCCACGAGCAGTACTTC
CDR3: CASSWTSGGPHEQYF
V: TRBV2
size: once
J: TRBJ2-7
D: TRBD2

DNA: TGTGCCAGCAGCCAAGGTCCCGCGGGAGATACGCAGTATTTT
CDR3: CASSQGPAGDTQYF
V: TRBV4-2
size: .
J: TRBJ2-3
D: .

DNA: TGTGCCAGCAGTCCGACCAGGGGTTACACAGATACGCAGTATTTT
CDR3: CASSPTRGYTDTQYF
V: TRBV6-1
size: .
J: TRBJ2-3
D: .

DNA: TGTGCCAGCAGCTTGGGACAGTCATACTATGGCTACACCTTC
CDR3: CASSLGQSYYGYTF
V: TRBV7-2
size: .
J: TRBJ1-2
D: TRBD1

DNA: TGTGCCAGCAGCCCAAGACAGGGCTTCGGGTCGAGCACTGAAGCTTTCTTT
CDR3: CASSPRQGFGSSTEAFF
V: TRBV7-2
size: .
J: TRBJ1-1
D: TRBD1

DNA: TGTGCCAGCAGCCTCGACAGTTACGCCGACACTGAAGCTTTCTTT
CDR3: CASSLDSYADTEAFF
V: TRBV7-2
size: .
J: TRBJ1-1
D: .

DNA: TGTGCCAGTAGTATTCCTCCGATTACTCCAATGGCAGCGGGCTACAATGAGCAGTTCTTC
CDR3: CASSIPPITPMAAGYNEQFF
V: TRBV19
size: .
J: TRBJ2-1
D: .

DNA: TGTGCCAGCAGCTTAGGGGGACAAACCTACGAGCAGTACTTC
CDR3: CASSLGGQTYEQYF
V: TRBV7-2
size: .
J: TRBJ2-7
D: .

DNA: TGTGCCACCAGCCCCCGGGGTGTAACCACTGGAAACACCATATATTTT
CDR3: CATSPRGVTTGNTIYF
V: TRBV15
size: .
J: TRBJ1-3
D: .